Following are 9 T cell receptor beta chains from one sample sequenced in a study of T cells in Graves' hyperthyroidism and ophthalmopathy. The source material, RNA transcripts, was used to amplify TCR beta CDR3 regions. HTBI primers were used for first-round RT-PCR of the TCR CDR3. TCRdb reprocessed the multiplex PCR reads via MiXCR and lists one record per CDR3 protein. Here the sample spans about 200,000 distinct CDR3 sequences, about 17% being singletons. The sequencing input was blood. The receptors originated from a woman in her 50s with Graves' hyperthyroidism.

The chain has TRBV10-3 and TRBJ2-6, with TRBD1 identical over 10 bases. The CDR3 extends over 18 amino acids. Germline V gene lookup returns CDR1 ENHRY and CDR2 SYGVKD. Unmatched junction bases numbered 6, after V lost 4 bases and J lost 0 bases. The DNA of the CDR3 is TGTGCCATCAGTGCCCCCGGGACAGGGGTCTCTGGGGCCAACGTCCTGACTTTC. Translating it yields CAISAPGTGVSGANVLTF.

As regards this clonotype: Possible read error: a much larger clone is one base away. The chain combines TRBV28 with TRBJ2-7; 10 nucleotides match TRBD1. The length of the CDR3 is 14 residues. After removal of 5 bases from V and 6 bases from J, the junction contained 7 bases not matched to a gene. Germline CDR1 and CDR2: MDHEN and SYDVKM. CDR3 coding DNA: TGTGCCAGCAGTGTCGGGACAGGGGCCCCCGAGCAGTACTTC. It yields the protein CASSVGTGAPEQYF. The entire variable domain, with the rest obtained from reference TRBV28 and TRBJ2-7, is as follows: DVKVTQSSRYLVKRTGEKVFLECVQDMDHENMFWYRQDPGLGLRLIYFSYDVKMKEKGDIPEGYSVSREKKERFSLILESASTNQTSMYLCASSVGTGAPEQYFGPGTRLTVT.

This clonotype was recorded many times. This chain links TRBV20-1 with TRBJ2-3, with TRBD2 matching over 11 bases. The V gene end was trimmed by 2 bases and the J gene end by 3 bases; junction bases not matched to a gene: 7. Germline V gene sequence: CDR1 DFQATT, CDR2 SNEGSKA (reference sequence). The CDR3 totals 16 residues. CDR3 in DNA: TGCAGTGCTAGACCTAGCGGGAGGAGGAGTACAGATACGCAGTATTTT. Its protein product is CSARPSGRRSTDTQYF.

The chain combines TRBV18 with TRBJ2-1; D ambiguous. V shed 3 bases and J shed 8 bases, with 17 bases lying between them. The germline V gene encodes CDR1 KGHSH and CDR2 LQKENI. This CDR3 contains 15 residues. In nucleotides, the CDR3 is TGTGCCAGCTCACCTGGGGTAGCCTTTGTCGATGAGCAGTTCTTC. Translated: CASSPGVAFVDEQFF.

This sequence joins TRBV9 and TRBJ2-4, with a weak D call TRBD2 (6 bases). Trimming left V 0 bases short and J 6 bases short, with 7 bases between. Germline V gene lookup returns CDR1 SGDLS and CDR2 YYNGEE. The CDR3 contains 13 residues. The CDR3 spells CASSVGGGNIQYF. The CDR3 DNA follows: TGTGCCAGCAGCGTAGGGGGAGGAAACATTCAGTACTTC.

In this sample, this clonotype turned up many times. The rearrangement uses TRBV7-2 and TRBJ1-1; possible D gene TRBD1, 5 bases. Germline-derived CDR1 and CDR2 are SGHTA and FQGNSA. This CDR3 has 15 residues. V was cut by 5 bases and J by 3 bases, with 16 bases left in between. In DNA form, the CDR3 reads TGTGCCAGCAGCCGGTTTGGTCCCAGGGACACTGAAGCTTTCTTT. It specifies CASSRFGPRDTEAFF. Full variable domain (remainder filled in from reference TRBV7-2 and TRBJ1-1): GAGVSQSPSNKVTEKGKDVELRCDPISGHTALYWYRQSLGQGLEFLIYFQGNSAPDKSGLPSDRFSAERTGGSVSTLTIQRTQQEDSAVYLCASSRFGPRDTEAFFGQGTRLTVV.

In this sample, this clonotype turned up many times. The chain is built from TRBV29-1 and TRBJ2-5, with TRBD2 identical over 11 bases. The CDR3 extends over 17 amino acids. V was clipped by 3 bases and J by 5 bases; unmatched bases: 14. The germline CDR1 and CDR2 sequences are SQVTM and ANQGSEA. The CDR3 nucleotides read TGCAGCGTTGATGGTGTAACTAGCGGGAGTTTCGACGAGACCCAGTACTTC. It specifies CSVDGVTSGSFDETQYF.

This clonotype was seen repeatedly, ten times or more. This may be a read error: a much more frequent sequence differs by one nucleotide. The chain is built from TRBV27 and TRBJ1-1, with D unresolved. The CDR3 is 11 amino acids. Germline V gene lookup returns CDR1 MNHEY and CDR2 SMNVEV (reference sequence). Between the trimmed V and J ends, which lost 7 bases and 1 base, there was a span of 4 bases. CDR3 sequence: CASTSNTEAFF. The CDR3 DNA reads as TGTGCCAGCACCTCGAACACTGAAGCTTTCTTT.

Ten or more counts support this clonotype. J is TRBJ2-1 and V is TRBV7-3, with 7 bases lining up with TRBD2. V shed 5 bases, J shed 1 base, and the junction held 11 bases outside the gene matches. The CDR3 loop spans 17 amino acids. In germline, CDR1 is SGHTA, CDR2 FQGTGA. CDR3 loop: CASSPHSGRESYNEQFF. In nucleotides, the CDR3 is TGTGCCAGCAGCCCCCACTCGGGGCGGGAGTCCTACAATGAGCAGTTCTTC.